Below are 7 T cell receptor beta chains sequenced from a single sample in a study of blood T cell repertoires in COVID-19. Profiling relied on immunoSEQ multiplex PCR, and the TCRdb table lists in-frame clones only, not all of them. The data contain tens of thousands of clones, 70% to 85% of them seen just once; the ten biggest clones take up around 4%. Sequencing input: peripheral blood. Receptors were obtained from a woman aged 60-70 years with acute or convalescent COVID-19.

This chain uses TRBV6-5 with TRBJ1-3, with D tentatively TRBD1 (6 bases). Trimming took off 2 bases at V and 4 bases at J, with 12 bases between the two ends. The CDR3 is made up of 15 amino acids. CDR1 and CDR2 from the germline V gene are MNHEY and SVGAGI. The CDR3 DNA is TGTGCCAGCAGTTACGGGGGGGCGCAAGGAAACACCATATATTTT. Protein sequence: CASSYGGAQGNTIYF.

This rearrangement joins TRBV6-6 to TRBJ1-5; D possibly corresponds to TRBD1 (6 bases). V was shortened by 6 bases and J by 5 bases, with 14 bases between the two germline ends. Germline loops: CDR1 MNHNY, CDR2 SVGAGI (reference sequence). This CDR3 is built from 14 residues. In DNA form, the CDR3 reads TGTGCCAGCAGAGCCGGACAGAACGATCAGCCCCAGCATTTT. Translation gives CASRAGQNDQPQHF.

The chain links TRBV2 to TRBJ1-2; D gene unclear. This CDR3 spans 13 amino acids. Germline-derived CDR1 and CDR2 are SNHLY and FYNNEI. V was trimmed by 6 bases and J by 1 base, leaving 9 bases between them. The CDR3 spells CASSADINYGYTF. In nucleotides, the CDR3 is TGTGCCAGCAGCGCTGACATTAACTATGGCTACACCTTC. The entire variable domain, with the rest obtained from reference TRBV2 and TRBJ1-2, is as follows: EPEVTQTPSHQVTQMGQEVILRCVPISNHLYFYWYRQILGQKVEFLVSFYNNEISEKSEIFDDQFSVERPDGSNFTLKIRSTKLEDSAMYFCASSADINYGYTFGSGTRLTVV.

The rearrangement links TRBV5-1 to TRBJ2-7, with 8 bases identical to TRBD2. The CDR3 covers 15 residues. Germline trimming cut 4 bases from V and 6 bases from J; bases unmatched to any gene: 12. Germline values: CDR1 SGHRS, CDR2 YFSETQ. CDR3 DNA sequence: TGCGCCAGCAGCCTTACAACCTTCGGGGGGGCCGAGCAGTACTTC. It encodes CASSLTTFGGAEQYF.

This sequence joins TRBV29-1 and TRBJ1-4; D ambiguous. Trimming stripped 6 bases from V and 0 bases from J, with 11 bases between. This CDR3 has 14 residues. Germline V lookup: CDR1 SQVTM, CDR2 ANQGSEA. This chain's CDR3 is CSVAPSTTNEKLFF. The CDR3 DNA follows: TGCAGCGTCGCACCGAGTACAACTAATGAAAAACTGTTTTTT.

This clone was detected only a few times. This sequence joins TRBV27 and TRBJ2-7, with 10 bases that match TRBD2. The junction had 7 bases not matched to a gene; V was cut back by 5 bases and J by 3 bases. This CDR3 comprises 15 residues. The germline V gene has CDR1 MNHEY and CDR2 SMNVEV (reference sequence). The DNA of the CDR3 is TGTGCCAGCAGTCCACCGGGACTAGCGCACTACGAGCAGTACTTC. Its protein product is CASSPPGLAHYEQYF.

V usage is TRBV29-1 and J usage is TRBJ1-1; no firm D call. Germline V CDR1 and CDR2: SQVTM, ANQGSEA. The V end lost 4 bases, the J end lost 7 bases, and 7 bases lay between the germline ends. This CDR3 contains 10 residues. The DNA of the CDR3 is TGCAGCGTTGGACACATTGAAGCTTTCTTT. It specifies CSVGHIEAFF.